These 19 T cell receptor beta chains originate from one sample sequenced in a study of beta chain features in type 1 diabetes. Every bit of the isolated RNA underwent reverse transcription, so sequencing read expressed TCRB transcripts. The assay was immunoSEQ multiplex PCR, and TCRdb's table has in-frame clones only and misses some. The sample has 450,000 to 600,000 clones, approximately 28% seen once. Material: naive CD4+ T cells from blood. Every receptor here comes from a man between 18 and 35 years old in good health.

The chain employs TRBV29-1 and TRBJ2-1; D is possibly TRBD1 (6 bases). The CDR3 covers 11 residues. V gave up 6 bases and J gave up 4 bases, with 7 bases separating them. Germline loops: CDR1 SQVTM, CDR2 ANQGSEA. The CDR3 DNA reads as TGCAGCGTGACAGGATACAATGAGCAGTTCTTC. Translated: CSVTGYNEQFF.

This clone has more than one count but fewer than ten. The rearrangement links TRBV25-1 to TRBJ2-7, with 8 bases that match TRBD1. J lost 3 bases, V lost 2 bases, and 3 bases had no gene match. Germline V gene lookup returns CDR1 MGHDK and CDR2 SYGVNS. This CDR3 has 14 amino acids. CDR3 nucleotides: TGTGCCAGCAGTGAACAGGGGGCCATCTACGAGCAGTACTTC. Encoded protein: CASSEQGAIYEQYF.

Points on this clone: Other DNA sequences in the sample encode the same CDR3. The chain couples TRBV7-3 to TRBJ2-3, with 8 bases matching TRBD2. After removal of 2 bases from V and 0 bases from J, the junction contained 4 bases not matched to a gene. Germline lookup yields CDR1 SGHTA and CDR2 FQGTGA. The CDR3 runs to 16 residues. The CDR3 nucleotides read TGTGCCAGCAGCTTAGGGCTAGCGGGCAGCACAGATACGCAGTATTTT. This gives the protein CASSLGLAGSTDTQYF. Variable domain in full (rest from reference TRBV7-3 and TRBJ2-3): GAGVSQTPSNKVTEKGKYVELRCDPISGHTALYWYRQSLGQGPEFLIYFQGTGAADDSGLPNDRFFAVRPEGSVSTLKIQRTERGDSAVYLCASSLGLAGSTDTQYFGPGTRLTVL.

This clone was counted only a few times. The chain recombines TRBV29-1 with TRBJ1-3; maybe TRBD1 (5 bases). V lost 4 bases and J lost 2, with 12 bases in between. The CDR3 spans 14 residues. CDR1 and CDR2 from the germline V gene are SQVTM and ANQGSEA. CDR3 nucleotides: TGCAGCGTTGGGTCAGGGAATACTGGAAACACCATATATTTT. Protein product: CSVGSGNTGNTIYF.

This clone showed up just a few times. This rearrangement joins TRBV10-3 to TRBJ2-5; D possibly corresponds to TRBD1 (6 bases). V was cut by 6 bases and J by 4 bases, with 15 bases left in between. CDR3 size: 14 residues. Germline V gene sequence: CDR1 ENHRY, CDR2 SYGVKD. The CDR3 DNA reads TGTGCCATCAGGGGGCGACAGGAACCAGAGACCCAGTACTTC. The encoded protein is CAIRGRQEPETQYF.

This clone was counted only a few times. The V call is TRBV18, the J call TRBJ2-7; a possible D gene is TRBD1 (5 bases). This CDR3 region has 14 residues. Germline values: CDR1 KGHSH, CDR2 LQKENI. The ends were cut back, 1 base at V and 4 bases at J, with 11 bases in the middle. CDR3 residues: CASSPLWGGYEQYF. CDR3 sequence (DNA): TGTGCCAGCTCACCACTGTGGGGCGGTTACGAGCAGTACTTC.

The chain is built from TRBV18 and TRBJ1-1; TRBD1 matches 9 bases. Germline loops: CDR1 KGHSH, CDR2 LQKENI. This CDR3 comprises 14 residues. The V gene end was trimmed by 6 bases and the J gene end by 4 bases; junction bases not matched to a gene: 6. CDR3 nucleotides: TGTGCCAGCTCGTCGGACAGGGGCGGCACTGAAGCTTTCTTT. Translated: CASSSDRGGTEAFF.

For this clone: The same CDR3 arises from other DNA sequences in this sample as well. The chain combines TRBV29-1 with TRBJ2-7, with TRBD2 as a possible D gene (5 bases). Germline lookup yields CDR1 SQVTM and CDR2 ANQGSEA. The CDR3 has 11 residues. V was pared by 7 bases and J by 6 bases, with 13 bases between. CDR3 nucleotides: TGCAGCGCAGGACTGGCTCCCGAGCAGTACTTC. Protein sequence: CSAGLAPEQYF.

V is TRBV28 and J is TRBJ2-1; 8 bases fit TRBD1. The germline CDR1 and CDR2 sequences are MDHEN and SYDVKM. J gave up 9 bases and V 5 bases, and 6 bases lay outside the gene matches. This CDR3 has 13 residues. The CDR3 loop reads CASSQWTGIEQFF. In DNA form, the CDR3 reads TGTGCCAGCAGTCAGTGGACAGGGATTGAGCAGTTCTTC.

This clone came up a few times. The rearrangement uses TRBV30 and TRBJ2-1; TRBD2 agrees at 9 bases. Germline V gene sequence: CDR1 GTSNPN, CDR2 SVGIG (reference sequence). Germline trimming cut 0 bases from V and 7 bases from J; bases unmatched to any gene: 10. The CDR3 is made up of 16 amino acids. This CDR3 reads CAWSVPSSGTGNEQFF. The CDR3 DNA follows: TGTGCCTGGAGTGTACCGTCTAGCGGGACGGGTAATGAGCAGTTCTTC.

The chain carries TRBV18 and TRBJ2-4; D is tentatively TRBD1 or TRBD2 (7 bases each). V was shortened by 3 bases and J by 5 bases, with 20 bases between the two germline ends. CDR1 and CDR2 from the germline V gene are KGHSH and LQKENI. The CDR3 is 17 residues long. The DNA of the CDR3 is TGTGCCAGCTCACCCATGAGACAGGGAACTAGCGAAAACATTCAGTACTTC. This translates into CASSPMRQGTSENIQYF.

This clone is a singleton in its sample. This chain connects TRBV4-1 to TRBJ1-4; D is ambiguous. CDR1 and CDR2 from the germline V gene are MGHRA and YSYEKL. Deletions cut 0 bases from V and 4 bases from J, with 9 bases between. This CDR3 comprises 15 residues. The CDR3 sequence is CASSQDRTLNEKLFF. CDR3 coding DNA: TGCGCCAGCAGCCAAGACAGGACCCTTAATGAAAAACTGTTTTTT.

The chain's CDR3 is CASSLGGNHGYTF. Written as DNA, the CDR3 is TGTGCCAGCAGCTTAGGAGGGAACCATGGCTACACCTTC. The V gene is TRBV7-9, the J gene TRBJ1-2; D gene uncertain. The CDR3 totals 13 residues. Per the germline V gene, CDR1 is SEHNR and CDR2 is FQNEAQ (reference sequence). Trimming took 1 base from V and 6 from J, leaving 9 bases between them.

The rearrangement joins TRBV30 to TRBJ2-1; a possible D gene is TRBD2 (5 bases). There are 11 residues in the CDR3. CDR1 and CDR2 from the germline V gene are GTSNPN and SVGIG (reference sequence). Deletions cut 4 bases from V and 10 bases from J, with 11 bases between. This CDR3 is CAWNRWREQFF. The CDR3 nucleotides read TGTGCCTGGAACCGTTGGAGGGAGCAGTTCTTC. The full variable domain, completed using reference TRBV30 and TRBJ2-1, is SQTIHQWPATLVQPVGSPLSLECTVEGTSNPNLYWYRQAAGRGLQLLFYSVGIGQISSEVPQNLSASRPQDRQFILSSKKLLLSDSGFYLCAWNRWREQFFGPGTRLTVL.

CDR3 nucleotides: TGTGCCAGCTCACAGGGGAACCAAGAGACCCAGTACTTC. Amino acid sequence: CASSQGNQETQYF. The J gene is TRBJ2-5, the V gene TRBV18; TRBD1 might be the D (5 bases). The V end lost 4 bases, the J end lost 0 bases, and 6 bases lay between the germline ends. Germline V gene sequence: CDR1 KGHSH, CDR2 LQKENI. The CDR3 has 13 residues.

The genes are TRBV18 and TRBJ1-1, with a weak D call TRBD1 (6 bases). This CDR3 spans 14 amino acids. Trimming removed 2 bases from V and 6 bases from J, with 13 bases in between. CDR1 and CDR2 (germline): KGHSH, LQKENI. CDR3 protein: CASSPIGGAAEAFF. The CDR3 bases are TGTGCCAGCTCACCAATAGGGGGGGCGGCTGAAGCTTTCTTT.

The chain has TRBV10-3 and TRBJ2-3, with D possibly TRBD2 on 7 matching bases. CDR1 and CDR2 from the germline V gene are ENHRY and SYGVKD. The CDR3 consists of 14 residues. V was trimmed by 6 bases and J by 2 bases, leaving 12 bases between them. CDR3 protein: CAISRGLTTDTQYF. The CDR3 bases are TGTGCCATCAGCAGGGGACTAACCACAGATACGCAGTATTTT.

This chain links TRBV7-2 with TRBJ2-3; no definite D call. The V end lost 3 bases, the J end lost 1 base, and 8 bases lay between the germline ends. CDR3 length: 14 residues. Germline values: CDR1 SGHTA, CDR2 FQGNSA. The DNA for the CDR3 is TGTGCCAGCAGCTTTGCCGTCGGCACAGATACGCAGTATTTT. This sequence encodes CASSFAVGTDTQYF.

The rearrangement joins TRBV5-1 to TRBJ2-1; TRBD2 might be the D (6 bases). Trimming removed 4 bases at V and 3 bases at J, with 11 bases between. The CDR3 is made up of 14 amino acids. CDR1 and CDR2 (germline): SGHRS, YFSETQ. DNA of the CDR3: TGCGCCAGCAGCGTGGACTACCTCTACAATGAGCAGTTCTTC. It is translated as CASSVDYLYNEQFF.